This T cell receptor (beta chain) was sequenced in a study of T cell responses to AZD1222 COVID-19 vaccine. Notes on the study in general: Dominant CD4 TCR responses targeted spike regions 160-218 and 743-854. Recipients of two AZD1222 doses showed rising Spike-specific TCR breadth and depth.

Produced via immunoSEQ multiplex PCR; TCRdb's table is partial and in-frame only. The sample has 100,000 to 110,000 clones; about 89% are singletons. Germline V CDR1 and CDR2: SGHVS, FQNEAQ. V dropped 5 bases and J dropped 0; count of bases not matched to a gene: 7. This CDR3 region has 16 residues. Comments on this clone: The antigen is not known.

The rearrangement uses TRBV7-8 and TRBJ2-4; 7 bases are shared with TRBD2. The receptor was isolated from an adult in good health. The sequencing used peripheral blood, collected on day 0 of MenACWY control vaccination. The CDR3 DNA reads TGTGCCAGCAGCCGAGGGGTAGCGGGAGCCAAAAACATTCAGTACTTC. As protein: CASSRGVAGAKNIQYF.